Shown below are 24 T cell receptor beta chains from a single sample sequenced in a study of blood T cell repertoires in COVID-19. Only in-frame clones appear in the TCRdb table, and some are missing; sequencing was by immunoSEQ multiplex PCR. The sample has fewer than 250,000 clones, 75% to 85% seen once; the top ten hold less than 6.5%. Sequences were obtained from peripheral blood. These receptors were collected from a human donor in a cohort sampled during active COVID-19.

The CDR3 spells CASSRAIAGVGEQYF. The CDR3 nucleotides are TGTGCCAGCAGCCGAGCAATAGCGGGAGTAGGCGAGCAGTACTTC. The V and J genes are TRBV6-5 and TRBJ2-7; TRBD2 aligns across 9 bases. In germline, CDR1 is MNHEY, CDR2 SVGAGI. The ends lost 6 bases at V and 6 bases at J; junction bases unmatched: 12. This CDR3 has 15 amino acids.

J is TRBJ1-1 and V is TRBV24-1; D not resolved. CDR1 is KGHDR and CDR2 is SFDVKD in the germline V gene. The CDR3 consists of 16 residues. The ends were cut back, 1 base at V and 2 bases at J, with 13 bases in the middle. The CDR3 is CATSDLKQMHNTEAFF. DNA of the CDR3: TGTGCCACCAGTGATTTAAAACAGATGCACAACACTGAAGCTTTCTTT.

The V gene is TRBV7-6, the J gene TRBJ2-7; 11 bases are shared with TRBD2. The ends lost 5 bases at V and 0 bases at J; junction bases unmatched: 9. Germline CDR1 SGHVS, CDR2 FNYEAQ. This CDR3 has 17 amino acids. CDR3 loop: CASSLGTSGYSSYEQYF. CDR3 nucleotide sequence: TGTGCCAGCAGCCTCGGGACTAGCGGCTATAGCTCCTACGAGCAGTACTTC. The whole variable domain, remainder taken from reference TRBV7-6 and TRBJ2-7, is GAGVSQSPRYKVTKRGQDVALRCDPISGHVSLYWYRQALGQGPEFLTYFNYEAQQDKSGLPNDRFSAERPEGSISTLTIQRTEQRDSAMYRCASSLGTSGYSSYEQYFGPGTRLTVT.

This chain uses TRBV6-5 with TRBJ1-2, with 9 bases matching TRBD1. The CDR3 sequence is 15 residues long. The V and J ends lost 0 bases and 6 bases, in that order; junction bases with no gene match: 5. Looked up from germline, CDR1 is MNHEY and CDR2 is SVGAGI. The CDR3 loop reads CASSYSETGGDGYTF. CDR3 coding DNA: TGTGCCAGCAGTTACTCAGAGACAGGGGGAGATGGCTACACCTTC.

CDR3 sequence: CSAGGSLYGYTF. The CDR3 DNA follows: TGCAGCGCAGGGGGTTCACTCTATGGCTACACCTTC. The rearrangement uses TRBV29-1 and TRBJ1-2; 7 positions match TRBD1. The CDR3 consists of 12 residues. CDR1 is SQVTM and CDR2 is ANQGSEA in the germline V gene. Germline trimming cut 7 bases from V and 4 bases from J; bases unmatched to any gene: 6.

This clone showed up just once. J is TRBJ1-3 and V is TRBV5-4; possible D gene TRBD1, 5 bases. Per the germline V gene, CDR1 is SGHNT and CDR2 is YYREEE (reference sequence). The CDR3 length is 17 residues. V lost 1 base to trimming and J lost 4 bases, with 18 bases between them. The CDR3: CASSLQGVNAPGNTIYF. CDR3 sequence (DNA): TGTGCCAGCAGCTTGCAGGGCGTAAATGCTCCCGGAAACACCATATATTTT.

The CDR3 here is CASSKVLTKGAYEQYF. The CDR3 DNA follows: TGTGCCAGCAGCAAAGTGCTAACTAAGGGAGCCTACGAGCAGTACTTC. The chain links TRBV21-1 to TRBJ2-7; TRBD2, the table's D call, lacks a check against the DNA. TRBV21-1 is marked as a pseudogene. CDR3 length: 16 amino acids.

Only one count was recorded for this clone. The V gene is TRBV6-5, the J gene TRBJ1-2; 9 nucleotides agree with TRBD1. CDR1 is MNHEY, CDR2 SVGAGI, per germline. V was pared by 5 bases and J by 14 bases, with 9 bases of the junction left unmatched. This CDR3 has 12 amino acids. CDR3 nucleotides: TGTGCCAGCAGTAGCGGACAGGGGTCGGTTACCTTC. Translated: CASSSGQGSVTF.

The V call is TRBV19, the J call TRBJ1-2; no reliable D call. V dropped 2 bases and J dropped 5 bases, with 6 bases sitting between them. Germline CDR1 LNHDA, CDR2 SQIVND (reference sequence). This CDR3 is built from 12 residues. The CDR3 sequence: CASSISVYGYTF. The DNA for the CDR3 is TGTGCCAGTAGTATAAGCGTTTATGGCTACACCTTC.

The chain joins TRBV5-5 to TRBJ2-5; D remains ambiguous. CDR1 is SGHKS and CDR2 is YYEKEE in the germline V gene (reference sequence). The CDR3 runs 13 residues. V was trimmed by 0 bases and J by 5 bases, leaving 8 bases between them. DNA of the CDR3: TGTGCCAGCAGCTTGGTTCCCCTCGAGACCCAGTACTTC. Amino acids: CASSLVPLETQYF. Supplemented by reference TRBV5-5 and TRBJ2-5, the full variable domain reads DAGVTQSPTHLIKTRGQQVTLRCSPISGHKSVSWYQQVLGQGPQFIFQYYEKEERGRGNFPDRFSARQFPNYSSELNVNALLLGDSALYLCASSLVPLETQYFGPGTRLLVL.

This clone is a singleton in its sample. The chain employs TRBV10-3 and TRBJ1-1, with 9 bases fitting TRBD1. The CDR3 covers 15 residues. CDR1 is ENHRY and CDR2 is SYGVKD in the germline V gene. The V gene end was trimmed by 3 bases and the J gene end by 0 bases; junction bases not matched to a gene: 2. In nucleotides, the CDR3 is TGTGCCATCAGTGACGGGACAGGGTTGAACACTGAAGCTTTCTTT. Its translation is CAISDGTGLNTEAFF.

The chain recombines TRBV5-1 with TRBJ2-3; D unresolved. V lost 3 bases, J lost 7 bases, and 6 bases lay in between. Germline V gene data show CDR1 as SGHRS and CDR2 as YFSETQ. CDR3 length equals 11 residues. The CDR3 sequence: CASSSEYTQYF. CDR3 coding DNA: TGCGCCAGCAGCTCGGAGTATACGCAGTATTTT.

The chain links TRBV12-5 to TRBJ1-5; 7 nucleotides match TRBD1. CDR1 is LGHNT and CDR2 is FRNRAP in the germline V gene. V lost 5 bases to trimming and J lost 3 bases; unmatched junction nucleotides: 7. The CDR3 consists of 15 residues. The CDR3: CASGHGTVNNQPQHF. The CDR3, as DNA: TGTGCTAGTGGTCATGGGACAGTCAACAATCAGCCCCAGCATTTT.

The rearrangement links TRBV21-1 to TRBJ1-5; the table's D gene call, TRBD1, was not cross checked with the DNA. TRBV21-1 is described as a pseudogene. CDR3 length: 16 residues. CDR3 protein: CASTQGQGRSNQPQHF. The DNA for the CDR3 is TGTGCCAGCACCCAAGGACAGGGAAGAAGCAATCAGCCCCAGCATTTT.

V is TRBV11-3 and J is TRBJ2-7, with D possibly matching TRBD2 (6 bases). The germline gives CDR1 SGHNT, CDR2 YENEEA. This CDR3 is built from 15 residues. Trimming left V 0 bases short and J 2 bases short, with 11 bases between. The DNA for the CDR3 is TGTGCCAGCAGCTTAGAAGGAGGGCCGACCTACGAGCAGTACTTC. Translation: CASSLEGGPTYEQYF.

This clone appeared once. The CDR3 protein is CASSRWLTGGNTEAFF. CDR3 sequence (DNA): TGTGCCAGCAGCCGGTGGCTTACCGGAGGGAACACTGAAGCTTTCTTT. The gene calls are TRBV14 and TRBJ1-1; D is unresolved. CDR1 and CDR2 (germline): SGHDN, FVKESK. V dropped 4 bases and J dropped 1 base, with 16 bases sitting between them. The CDR3 sequence is 16 residues long.

CDR3 nucleotides: TGCGCCAGCAGCCAAGAGCGAGGAGATACGCAGTATTTT. It codes for CASSQERGDTQYF. V gene TRBV4-1 combines with J gene TRBJ2-3; no reliable D call. The V gene's germline CDR1 is MGHRA and CDR2 YSYEKL. This CDR3 contains 13 residues. Trimming pared 0 bases from V and 5 bases from J, leaving 6 bases between.

This chain links TRBV6-2 or TRBV6-3 with TRBJ2-7, with 8 bases aligning to TRBD2. This CDR3 region has 15 residues. V lost 4 bases to trimming and J lost 3 bases; unmatched junction nucleotides: 8. Germline V lookup: CDR1 MNHEY, CDR2 SVGEGT. This CDR3 reads CASSFPGLGGYEQYF. CDR3 DNA: TGTGCCAGCAGTTTCCCGGGACTAGGGGGCTACGAGCAGTACTTC.

This clone has only one observation. The chain joins TRBV7-8 to TRBJ1-1, with D maybe TRBD1 (6 bases). The CDR3 consists of 17 residues. V was trimmed by 4 bases and J by 0 bases, leaving 18 bases between them. In germline, CDR1 is SGHVS, CDR2 FQNEAQ. The CDR3 spells CASSSPGQYDLNTEAFF. The CDR3 nucleotides are TGTGCCAGCAGCTCCCCAGGACAGTATGACCTGAACACTGAAGCTTTCTTT.

The chain uses TRBV7-2 and TRBJ2-2; 8 bases are a match to TRBD2. Per germline, CDR1 SGHTA and CDR2 FQGNSA. The CDR3 has 16 amino acids. V was clipped by 4 bases and J by 5 bases; unmatched bases: 9. The CDR3 DNA reads TGTGCCAGCAGCTCCCAGTCCGGGGGGGGGACCGGGGAGCTGTTTTTT. Translated: CASSSQSGGGTGELFF.

The V and J genes are TRBV2 and TRBJ1-6, with D unresolved. Germline V gives CDR1 SNHLY, CDR2 FYNNEI. The V and J ends lost 3 bases and 3 bases respectively, with 9 bases between them. This CDR3 has 15 amino acids. The chain's CDR3 is CASSERHYYNSPLHF. For the CDR3, the DNA is TGTGCCAGCAGTGAGCGGCACTACTATAATTCACCCCTCCACTTT.

V usage is TRBV19 and J usage is TRBJ1-5; D may be TRBD1 (5 bases). Trimming removed 4 bases at V and 3 bases at J, with 10 bases between. CDR3 size: 14 residues. Looked up from germline, CDR1 is LNHDA and CDR2 is SQIVND (reference sequence). CDR3 loop: CASSKDKSNQPQHF. DNA of the CDR3: TGTGCCAGTAGTAAGGACAAATCCAATCAGCCCCAGCATTTT. Full variable domain (missing parts from reference TRBV19 and TRBJ1-5): DGGITQSPKYLFRKEGQNVTLSCEQNLNHDAMYWYRQDPGQGLRLIYYSQIVNDFQKGDIAEGYSVSREKKESFPLTVTSAQKNPTAFYLCASSKDKSNQPQHFGDGTRLSIL.

This sequence joins TRBV6-5 and TRBJ2-1, with D perhaps matching TRBD1 (7 bases). The CDR3 totals 15 residues. The germline CDR1 and CDR2 sequences are MNHEY and SVGAGI. The ends were cut back, 8 bases at V and 1 base at J, with 15 bases in the middle. CDR3 residues: CASASGGSSYNEQFF. CDR3 in DNA: TGTGCCAGCGCCTCAGGGGGGTCATCCTACAATGAGCAGTTCTTC.

This chain connects TRBV6-1 to TRBJ2-5, with TRBD2 matching 8 bases. The V segment lost 4 bases and the J segment 2 bases; nucleotides outside the gene matches: 18. Germline CDR1 is MNHNS and CDR2 is SASEGT. The CDR3 length is 19 residues. The CDR3 spells CASSVGAGVVAGTQETQYF. The CDR3 region has the DNA TGTGCCAGCAGTGTAGGAGCGGGGGTGGTGGCAGGGACTCAAGAGACCCAGTACTTC.